What follows are 20 T cell receptor beta chains derived from one specimen sequenced in a study of response to subunit inactivated influenza vaccine. TCRdb called the RT-PCR reads again in MiXCR, with one record for every CDR3 protein. The sample records about 800,000 distinct CDR3 sequences, 20% to 25% being singletons. The sample in question was PBMCs from blood, obtained 5 to 6 days after vaccination. The receptors shown here come from a man between 50 and 59 years old who received an inactivated influenza vaccine.

This chain uses TRBV7-2 with TRBJ1-1; D is unresolved. CDR1 SGHTA and CDR2 FQGNSA come from the germline V gene. The V end was cut by 5 bases, the J end by 1 base, with 14 bases between. The CDR3 is 15 amino acids. This CDR3 is CASSPDSTSNTEAFF. Written as DNA, the CDR3 is TGTGCCAGCAGCCCTGACTCAACTTCGAACACTGAAGCTTTCTTT.

This clonotype was counted only a few times. The gene calls are TRBV20-1 and TRBJ2-3; weak D call: TRBD1 (6 bases). The V end was cut by 6 bases, the J end by 14 bases, with 21 bases between. CDR3 length: 12 residues. CDR1 DFQATT and CDR2 SNEGSKA come from the germline V gene (reference sequence). The CDR3 loop reads CSATDRPTAPYF. The CDR3 region has the DNA TGCAGTGCGACAGACAGGCCCACTGCGCCGTATTTT.

J is TRBJ2-3 and V is TRBV20-1; TRBD2 agrees at 11 bases. Germline values: CDR1 DFQATT, CDR2 SNEGSKA (reference sequence). After removal of 5 bases from V and 3 bases from J, the junction contained 7 bases not matched to a gene. The CDR3 loop spans 15 amino acids. CDR3 sequence: CSARILAGVTDTQYF. The CDR3 DNA follows: TGCAGTGCTCGGATACTAGCGGGGGTGACAGATACGCAGTATTTT.

This clonotype was counted many times. The J gene is TRBJ2-3, the V gene TRBV27, with D possibly TRBD2 on 5 matching bases. This CDR3 region has 12 residues. V lost 8 bases and J 4 bases, leaving 10 bases between the germline ends. Germline V CDR1 and CDR2: MNHEY, SMNVEV (reference sequence). DNA of the CDR3: TGTGCCAGCCGGGATGGGCCAGATACGCAGTATTTT. It specifies CASRDGPDTQYF.

There are many counts of this clonotype. The chain combines TRBV29-1 with TRBJ2-3; 8 bases match TRBD2. Trimming removed 4 bases from V and 4 bases from J; junction bases left unmatched: 7. In germline, CDR1 is SQVTM, CDR2 ANQGSEA. This CDR3 contains 14 residues. CDR3: CSVVPLLAADTQYF. CDR3 in DNA: TGCAGCGTTGTACCCCTACTAGCGGCAGATACGCAGTATTTT.

The V call is TRBV6-2 or TRBV6-3, the J call TRBJ1-1; 10 nucleotides align to TRBD1. The trim removed 3 bases at V and 11 bases at J, leaving 9 bases unmatched. The CDR3 has 14 residues. Looked up from germline, CDR1 is MNHEY and CDR2 is SVGEGT. CDR3 in DNA: TGTGCCAGCAGTTATCGCCGGGACAGGGGCAGGGCTTTCTTT. Protein product: CASSYRRDRGRAFF.

This clonotype showed up many times. The DNA for the CDR3 is TGTGCCACAGCAATAGGTTACGAGCAGTACTTC. It codes for CATAIGYEQYF. V is TRBV25-1 and J is TRBJ2-7; D gene ambiguous. This CDR3 comprises 11 residues. Germline values: CDR1 MGHDK, CDR2 SYGVNS. V was shortened by 10 bases and J by 4 bases, with 11 bases between the two germline ends.

CDR3 protein: CASSYSSYNSPLHF. CDR3 coding DNA: TGTGCCAGCAGTTACAGTTCCTATAATTCACCCCTCCACTTT. The J gene is TRBJ1-6, the V gene TRBV6-5, with D unclear. In germline, CDR1 is MNHEY, CDR2 SVGAGI. The V end was cut by 2 bases, the J end by 1 base, with 3 bases between. This CDR3 has 14 amino acids.

This clonotype was observed a handful of times. V gene TRBV28 combines with J gene TRBJ1-5; D remains unclear. Germline CDR1 MDHEN, CDR2 SYDVKM. Deletions cut 5 bases from V and 0 bases from J, with 8 bases between. CDR3 length equals 14 residues. For the CDR3, the DNA is TGTGCCAGCAGTCCCGAGTTTAGCAATCAGCCCCAGCATTTT. It codes for CASSPEFSNQPQHF.

The rearrangement links TRBV4-3 to TRBJ1-4; a weak D match, TRBD1 (5 bases). V was trimmed by 4 bases and J by 1 base, leaving 10 bases between them. The CDR3 loop spans 15 amino acids. CDR1 LGHNA and CDR2 YSLEER come from the germline V gene. CDR3 bases: TGCGCCAGCAGCCCGAGGGGTGTAACTAATGAAAAACTGTTTTTT. Amino acids: CASSPRGVTNEKLFF.

The chain is built from TRBV7-9 and TRBJ1-2; 8 bases fit TRBD1. Germline CDR1 is SEHNR and CDR2 is FQNEAQ (reference sequence). V was pared by 5 bases and J by 9 bases, with 5 bases of the junction left unmatched. There are 12 residues in the CDR3. The CDR3 reads CASSPRQGSYTF. The CDR3 DNA sequence: TGTGCCAGCAGCCCCCGACAGGGGAGCTACACCTTC.

This sequence joins TRBV12-3 or TRBV12-4 and TRBJ1-1; D ambiguous. Between the trimmed V and J ends, which lost 6 bases and 5 bases, there was a span of 10 bases. The CDR3 is 12 amino acids. CDR3 loop: CASRYLTTEAFF. As DNA, the CDR3 is TGTGCCAGCAGATACCTAACAACTGAAGCTTTCTTT.

This clonotype was counted a few times. The chain is built from TRBV5-1 and TRBJ1-1; no definite D call. V was shortened by 2 bases and J by 7 bases, with 9 bases between the two germline ends. CDR3 size: 12 residues. In germline, CDR1 is SGHRS, CDR2 YFSETQ. The CDR3 loop is CASSFGEDEAFF. The CDR3 bases are TGCGCCAGCAGCTTCGGCGAGGATGAAGCTTTCTTT.

The chain is built from TRBV27 and TRBJ2-2; possibly TRBD1 or TRBD2 for D (6 bases each). Between the trimmed V and J ends, which lost 3 bases and 6 bases, there was a span of 17 bases. This CDR3 is 16 amino acids long. In germline, CDR1 is MNHEY, CDR2 SMNVEV (reference sequence). The CDR3 reads CASSLFGGHVPGELFF. CDR3 sequence (DNA): TGTGCCAGCAGTTTGTTCGGGGGCCACGTCCCCGGGGAGCTGTTTTTT.

The chain links TRBV6-5 to TRBJ2-5; the D is unclear. The V gene's germline CDR1 is MNHEY and CDR2 SVGAGI. The germline V and J ends were trimmed by 0 bases and 6 bases, with 14 bases remaining between them. There are 15 residues in the CDR3. This chain's CDR3 is CASSYSTGLTKTQYF. CDR3 coding DNA: TGTGCCAGCAGTTACTCGACTGGCCTGACAAAGACCCAGTACTTC.

The V gene is TRBV24-1, the J gene TRBJ2-5; D is perhaps TRBD1 (6 bases). Germline V gene lookup returns CDR1 KGHDR and CDR2 SFDVKD. Deletions cut 3 bases from V and 2 bases from J, with 21 bases between. The CDR3 extends over 18 amino acids. CDR3 sequence: CATSDIPGHQGAQETQYF. Here the CDR3 DNA reads TGTGCCACCAGTGATATTCCGGGACACCAGGGCGCACAAGAGACCCAGTACTTC.

This rearrangement joins TRBV7-9 to TRBJ1-4, with D perhaps TRBD1 (5 bases). The germline V gene encodes CDR1 SEHNR and CDR2 FQNEAQ (reference sequence). The CDR3 spans 14 residues. V shed 1 base and J shed 6 bases, with 9 bases lying between them. For the CDR3, the DNA is TGTGCCAGCAGCTTAGTCGGCAGGGATGAAAAACTGTTTTTT. Its protein product is CASSLVGRDEKLFF.

The table lists this clonotype with many counts. One end of the junction fails to match germline, which may point to a read error. The chain employs TRBV7-2 and TRBJ1-1, with TRBD1 matching over 11 bases. This CDR3 has 13 amino acids. Germline CDR1 is SGHTA and CDR2 is FQGNSA. CDR3 loop: CASSRPGQGDYNF. The CDR3 nucleotides read TGTGCCAGCAGCCGTCCGGGACAGGGGGATTATAATTTT.

This clonotype was seen only once. The chain is built from TRBV3-1 and TRBJ2-5; perhaps TRBD1 as D (6 bases). The CDR3 is 17 amino acids. In germline, CDR1 is LGHDT, CDR2 YNNKEL (reference sequence). Trimming pared 0 bases from V and 2 bases from J, leaving 16 bases between. The CDR3 nucleotides read TGTGCCAGCAGCCAAGAGATCAGGGGAAGAGGACAAGAGACCCAGTACTTC. Its translation is CASSQEIRGRGQETQYF.

The CDR3 sequence: CASSSTAHEQFF. CDR3 coding DNA: TGTGCCAGCAGTTCCACGGCCCATGAGCAGTTCTTC. V and J are TRBV7-2 and TRBJ2-1; D gene ambiguous. There are 12 residues in the CDR3. Germline assignment: CDR1 SGHTA and CDR2 FQGNSA. V was cut by 6 bases and J by 8 bases, with 11 bases left in between.